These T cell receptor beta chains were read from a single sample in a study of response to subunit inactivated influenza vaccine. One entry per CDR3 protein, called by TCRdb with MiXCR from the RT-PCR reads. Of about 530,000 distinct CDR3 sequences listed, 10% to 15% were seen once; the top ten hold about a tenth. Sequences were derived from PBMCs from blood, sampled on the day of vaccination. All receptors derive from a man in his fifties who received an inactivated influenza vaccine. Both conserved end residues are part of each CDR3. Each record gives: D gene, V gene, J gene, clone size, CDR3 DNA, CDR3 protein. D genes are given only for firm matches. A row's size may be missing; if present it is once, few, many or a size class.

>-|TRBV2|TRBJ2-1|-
TGTGCCACCACCGTTGGGGATGAGCAGTTCTTC
CATTVGDEQFF
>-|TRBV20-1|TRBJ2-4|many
TGCAGTGCCATGGACAGTAATCTCAAAAACATTCAGTACTTC
CSAMDSNLKNIQYF
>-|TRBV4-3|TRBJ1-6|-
TGCGCCAGCAGCCAAGAGAGGACGGATAATTCACCCCTCCACTTT
CASSQERTDNSPLHF
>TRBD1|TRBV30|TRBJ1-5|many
TGTGCCTGGAGTCGACAGGGGAATCAGCCCCAGCATTTT
CAWSRQGNQPQHF
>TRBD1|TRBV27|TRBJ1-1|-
TGTGCCAGCAGTTTAGGACAGGCATTTAGGGGCACTGAAGCTTTCTTT
CASSLGQAFRGTEAFF
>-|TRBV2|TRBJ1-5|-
TGTGCCAGCAGGCACAGGGAGGGCTATCAGCCCCAGCATTTT
CASRHREGYQPQHF
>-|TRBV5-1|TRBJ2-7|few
TGCGCCAGCAGGGAGTGGGGATCTAGCTCCTACGAGCAGTACTTC
CASREWGSSSYEQYF
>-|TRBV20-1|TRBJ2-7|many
TGCAGTGCTAGGTCACCTCGGGACGTATCCTACGAGCAGTACTTC
CSARSPRDVSYEQYF
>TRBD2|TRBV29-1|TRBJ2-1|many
TGCAGCGTTGGACTAGCCCATGAGCAGTTCTTC
CSVGLAHEQFF
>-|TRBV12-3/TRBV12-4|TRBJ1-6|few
TGTGCCAGCAGTGACCCGTTACAGTATATGACCCTCCACTTT
CASSDPLQYMTLHF
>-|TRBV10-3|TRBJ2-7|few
TGTGCCATCAGTGAGTCTGATCGCAGATTCTACGAGCAGTACTTC
CAISESDRRFYEQYF
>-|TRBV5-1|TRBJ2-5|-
TGCGCCAGCCGGGTCACAGGGACCTCTTGGGCGGGAGAGACCCAGTACTTC
CASRVTGTSWAGETQYF
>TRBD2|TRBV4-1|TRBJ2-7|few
TGCGCCAGCAGCCAAGACTATATACGACTAGCGAAATCCTACGAGCAGTACTTC
CASSQDYIRLAKSYEQYF
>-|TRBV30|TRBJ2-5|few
TGTGCTTGGACTGCAGGGTTCAAGACCCAGTACTTC
CAWTAGFKTQYF
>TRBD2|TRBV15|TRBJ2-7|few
TGTGCCACCAGCAAAGAGCGGGGGTACGAGCAGTACTTC
CATSKERGYEQYF
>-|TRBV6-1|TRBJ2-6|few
TGTGCCAGCAGTCAGGTATACAGGGCTGGGGCCAACGTCCTGACTTTC
CASSQVYRAGANVLTF
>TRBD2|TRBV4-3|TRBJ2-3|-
TGCGCCAGCAGCCAAGGGAGCGGGACTAGCACAGATACGCAGTATTTT
CASSQGSGTSTDTQYF
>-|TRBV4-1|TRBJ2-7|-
TGCGCCAGCAGCCAAGAGGTCCATTCGGGGGCCTACGAGCAGTACTTC
CASSQEVHSGAYEQYF
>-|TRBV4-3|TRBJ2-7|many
TGCGCCAGCAGCCAAGAAGGCAACAGGGCTCCCTACGAGCAGTACTTC
CASSQEGNRAPYEQYF
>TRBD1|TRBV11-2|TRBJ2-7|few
TGTGCCAGCAGCTCTCATACCGGGACAGGGTCCTACGAGCAGTACTTC
CASSSHTGTGSYEQYF
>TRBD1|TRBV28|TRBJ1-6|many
TGTGCCAGCAGTTCCCTCGGACAGGGGGTTTCACCCCTCCACTTT
CASSSLGQGVSPLHF
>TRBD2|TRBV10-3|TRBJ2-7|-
TGTGCCACGGCCGGGACTAGCGGGGACGAGCAGTACTTC
CATAGTSGDEQYF
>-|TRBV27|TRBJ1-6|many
TGTGCCAGCAGTCCCCAGGTGTTTTCAAATTCACCCCTCCACTTT
CASSPQVFSNSPLHF